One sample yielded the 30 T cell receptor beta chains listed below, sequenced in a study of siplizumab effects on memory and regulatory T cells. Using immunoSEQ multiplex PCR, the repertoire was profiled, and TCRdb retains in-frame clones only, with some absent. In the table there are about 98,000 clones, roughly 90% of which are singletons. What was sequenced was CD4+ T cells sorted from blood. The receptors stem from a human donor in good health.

CDR3 residues: CASSPDSENIQYF. The CDR3 DNA sequence: TGTGCCAGCAGCCCGGATTCGGAAAACATTCAGTACTTC. The chain recombines TRBV7-2 with TRBJ2-4; D is ambiguous. The CDR3 length is 13 residues. CDR1 and CDR2 from the germline V gene are SGHTA and FQGNSA. Trimming took 5 bases from V and 5 from J, leaving 10 bases between them.

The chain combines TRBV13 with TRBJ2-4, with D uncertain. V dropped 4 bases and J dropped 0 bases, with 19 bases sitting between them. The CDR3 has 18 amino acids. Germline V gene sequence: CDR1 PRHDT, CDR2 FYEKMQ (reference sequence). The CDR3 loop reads CASSSDGWVKKAKNIQYF. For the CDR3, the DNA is TGTGCCAGCAGCTCCGACGGGTGGGTTAAGAAAGCCAAAAACATTCAGTACTTC.

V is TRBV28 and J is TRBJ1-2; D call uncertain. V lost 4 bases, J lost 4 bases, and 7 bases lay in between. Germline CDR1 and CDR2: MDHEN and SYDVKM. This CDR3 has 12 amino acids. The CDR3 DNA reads TGTGCCAGCAGTTCGTCCGGCTATGGCTACACCTTC. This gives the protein CASSSSGYGYTF.

CDR3 nucleotides: TGTGCCAGCAGCCAGACCCGGGGGTTCGAGCAGTACTTC. Protein: CASSQTRGFEQYF. The rearrangement uses TRBV11-2 and TRBJ2-7; a weak D match, TRBD2 (6 bases). Trimming removed 5 bases from V and 6 bases from J, with 14 bases in between. Germline V lookup: CDR1 SGHAT, CDR2 FQNNGV. This CDR3 comprises 13 residues.

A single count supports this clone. The CDR3 region is CASSLPGGRYGEQFF. CDR3 bases: TGCGCCAGCAGCTTGCCCGGTGGGAGGTACGGGGAGCAGTTCTTC. J is TRBJ2-1 and V is TRBV5-1; D perhaps matches TRBD2 (6 bases). This CDR3 region has 15 residues. The V and J ends lost 1 base and 10 bases respectively, with 18 bases between them. Germline assignment: CDR1 SGHRS and CDR2 YFSETQ.

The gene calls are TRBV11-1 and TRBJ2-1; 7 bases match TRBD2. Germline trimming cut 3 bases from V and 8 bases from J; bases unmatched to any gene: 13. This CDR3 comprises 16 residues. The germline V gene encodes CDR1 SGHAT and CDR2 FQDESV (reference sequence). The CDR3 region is CASSFFTGGRIDEQFF. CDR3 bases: TGTGCCAGCAGCTTTTTTACGGGAGGTAGGATCGATGAGCAGTTCTTC.

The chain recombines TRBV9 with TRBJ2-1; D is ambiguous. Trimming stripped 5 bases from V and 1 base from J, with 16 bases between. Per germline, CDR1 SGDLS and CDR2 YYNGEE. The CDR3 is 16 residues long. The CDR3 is CASSEETVGSYNEQFF. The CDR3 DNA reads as TGTGCCAGCAGTGAAGAAACCGTTGGATCCTACAATGAGCAGTTCTTC.

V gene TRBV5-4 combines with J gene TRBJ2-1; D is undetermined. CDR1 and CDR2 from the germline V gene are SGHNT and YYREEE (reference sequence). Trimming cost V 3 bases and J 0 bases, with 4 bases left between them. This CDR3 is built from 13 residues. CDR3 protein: CASSSDSYNEQFF. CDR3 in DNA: TGTGCCAGCAGCTCGGACTCCTACAATGAGCAGTTCTTC.

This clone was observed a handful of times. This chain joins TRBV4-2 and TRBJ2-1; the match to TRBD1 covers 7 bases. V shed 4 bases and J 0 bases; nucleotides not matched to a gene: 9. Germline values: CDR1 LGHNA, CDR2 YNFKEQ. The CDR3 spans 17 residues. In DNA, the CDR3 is TGTGCCAGCAGCCCTACAAGCAGGGGGAGCTCCTACAATGAGCAGTTCTTC. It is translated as CASSPTSRGSSYNEQFF.

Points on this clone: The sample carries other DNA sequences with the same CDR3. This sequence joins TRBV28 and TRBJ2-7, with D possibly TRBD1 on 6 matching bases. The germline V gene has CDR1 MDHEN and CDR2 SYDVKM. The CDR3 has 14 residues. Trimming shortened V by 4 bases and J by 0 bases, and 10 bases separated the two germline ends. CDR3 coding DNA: TGTGCCAGCAGTTGGGGGCCCTCCTCCTACGAGCAGTACTTC. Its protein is CASSWGPSSYEQYF.

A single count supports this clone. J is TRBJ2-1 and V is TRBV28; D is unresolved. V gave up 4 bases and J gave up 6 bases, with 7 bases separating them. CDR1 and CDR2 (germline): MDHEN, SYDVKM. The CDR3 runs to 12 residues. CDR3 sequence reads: CASSWGFNEQFF. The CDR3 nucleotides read TGTGCCAGCAGTTGGGGATTCAATGAGCAGTTCTTC.

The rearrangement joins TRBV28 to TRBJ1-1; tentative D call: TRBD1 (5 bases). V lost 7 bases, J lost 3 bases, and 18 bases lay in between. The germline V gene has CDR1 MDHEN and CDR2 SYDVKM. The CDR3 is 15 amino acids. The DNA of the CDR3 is TGTGCCAGCATACCCTCGGGACTTACCTACACTGAAGCTTTCTTT. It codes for CASIPSGLTYTEAFF.

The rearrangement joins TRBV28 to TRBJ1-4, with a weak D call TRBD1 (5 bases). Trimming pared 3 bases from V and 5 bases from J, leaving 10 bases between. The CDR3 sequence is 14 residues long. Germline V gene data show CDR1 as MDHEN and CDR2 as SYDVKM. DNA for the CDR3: TGTGCCAGCAGTTTTGGGGGTTGGAATGAAAAACTGTTTTTT. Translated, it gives CASSFGGWNEKLFF.

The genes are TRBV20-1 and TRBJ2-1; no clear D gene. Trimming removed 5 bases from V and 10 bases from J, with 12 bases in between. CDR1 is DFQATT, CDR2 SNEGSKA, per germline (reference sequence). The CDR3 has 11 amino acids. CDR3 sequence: CSALNWREQFF. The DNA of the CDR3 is TGCAGTGCTCTCAATTGGAGAGAGCAGTTCTTC.

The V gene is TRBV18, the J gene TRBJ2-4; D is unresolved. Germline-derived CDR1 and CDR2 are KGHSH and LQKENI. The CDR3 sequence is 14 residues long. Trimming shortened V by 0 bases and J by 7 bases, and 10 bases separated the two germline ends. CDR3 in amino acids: CASSPPIGVNIQYF. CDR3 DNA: TGTGCCAGCTCACCACCGATAGGAGTTAACATTCAGTACTTC.

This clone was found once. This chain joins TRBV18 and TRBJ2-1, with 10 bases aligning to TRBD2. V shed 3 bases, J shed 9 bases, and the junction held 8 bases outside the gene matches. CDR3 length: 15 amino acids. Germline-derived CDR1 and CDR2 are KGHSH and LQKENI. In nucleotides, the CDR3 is TGTGCCAGCTCACCCGGACTAGCGGCGCTAAGTGAGCAGTTCTTC. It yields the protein CASSPGLAALSEQFF. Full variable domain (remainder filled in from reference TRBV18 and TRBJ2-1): NAGVMQNPRHLVRRRGQEARLRCSPMKGHSHVYWYRQLPEEGLKFMVYLQKENIIDESGMPKERFSAEFPKEGPSILRIQQVVRGDSAAYFCASSPGLAALSEQFFGPGTRLTVL.

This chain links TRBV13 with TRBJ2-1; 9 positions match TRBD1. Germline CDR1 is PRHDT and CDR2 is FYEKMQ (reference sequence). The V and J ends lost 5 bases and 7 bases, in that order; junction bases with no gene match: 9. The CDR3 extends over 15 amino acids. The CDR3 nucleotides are TGTGCCAGCAGCCCGGACAGGGGATGGAAAAATGAGCAGTTCTTC. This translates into CASSPDRGWKNEQFF.

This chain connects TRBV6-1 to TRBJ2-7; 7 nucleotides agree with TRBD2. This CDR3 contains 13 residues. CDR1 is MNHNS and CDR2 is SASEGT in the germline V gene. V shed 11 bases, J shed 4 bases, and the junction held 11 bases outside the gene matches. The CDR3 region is CAGEGREGYEQYF. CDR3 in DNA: TGTGCCGGGGAGGGGCGGGAAGGTTACGAGCAGTACTTC.

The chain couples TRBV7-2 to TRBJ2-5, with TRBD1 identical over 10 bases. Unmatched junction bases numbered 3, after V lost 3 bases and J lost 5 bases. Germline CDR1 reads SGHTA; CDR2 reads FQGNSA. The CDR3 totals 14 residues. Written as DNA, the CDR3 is TGTGCCAGCAGCTTTAGACAGGGGGCGGAGACCCAGTACTTC. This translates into CASSFRQGAETQYF.

The CDR3 nucleotides are TGTGCCAGTAGTATCTACAGGACCCCCGATGGCTACACCTTC. Protein: CASSIYRTPDGYTF. The rearrangement joins TRBV19 to TRBJ1-2, with TRBD1 as a possible D gene (5 bases). Deletions cut 3 bases from V and 6 bases from J, with 14 bases between. Germline CDR1 reads LNHDA; CDR2 reads SQIVND (reference sequence). The CDR3 extends over 14 amino acids. The whole variable domain, filled in from reference TRBV19 and TRBJ1-2, reads DGGITQSPKYLFRKEGQNVTLSCEQNLNHDAMYWYRQDPGQGLRLIYYSQIVNDFQKGDIAEGYSVSREKKESFPLTVTSAQKNPTAFYLCASSIYRTPDGYTFGSGTRLTVV.

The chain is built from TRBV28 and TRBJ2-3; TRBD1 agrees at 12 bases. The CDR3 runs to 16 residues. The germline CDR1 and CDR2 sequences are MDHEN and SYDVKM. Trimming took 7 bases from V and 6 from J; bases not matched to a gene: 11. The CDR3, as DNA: TGTGCCAGCATACTCGGGACAGGGGGCGATTGGGATACGCAGTATTTT. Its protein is CASILGTGGDWDTQYF.

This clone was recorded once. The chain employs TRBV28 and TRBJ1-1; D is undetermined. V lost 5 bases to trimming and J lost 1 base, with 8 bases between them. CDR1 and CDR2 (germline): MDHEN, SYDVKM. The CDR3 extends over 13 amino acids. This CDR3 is CASSPLQNTEAFF. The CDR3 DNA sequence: TGTGCCAGCAGTCCGTTACAGAACACTGAAGCTTTCTTT.

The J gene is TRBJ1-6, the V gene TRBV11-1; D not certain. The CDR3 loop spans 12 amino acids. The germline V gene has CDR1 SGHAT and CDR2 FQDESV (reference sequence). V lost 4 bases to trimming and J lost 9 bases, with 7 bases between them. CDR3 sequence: CASSSTVSPLHF. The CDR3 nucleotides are TGTGCCAGCAGCTCCACGGTTTCACCCCTCCACTTT.

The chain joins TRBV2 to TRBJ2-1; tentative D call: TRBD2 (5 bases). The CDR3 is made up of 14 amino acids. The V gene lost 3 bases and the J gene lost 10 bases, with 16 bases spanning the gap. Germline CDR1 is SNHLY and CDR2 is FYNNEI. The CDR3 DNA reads TGTGCCAGCAGTGATGTGTTCGAGGAGGAGGAGCAGTTCTTC. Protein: CASSDVFEEEEQFF.

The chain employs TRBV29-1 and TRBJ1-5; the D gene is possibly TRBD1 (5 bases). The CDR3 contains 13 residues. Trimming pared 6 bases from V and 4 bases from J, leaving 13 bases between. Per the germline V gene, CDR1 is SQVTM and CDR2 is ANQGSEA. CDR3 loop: CSVSIGGNQPQHF. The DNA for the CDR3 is TGCAGCGTCTCTATCGGGGGAAATCAGCCCCAGCATTTT. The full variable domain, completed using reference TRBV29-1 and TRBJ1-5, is SAVISQKPSRDICQRGTSLTIQCQVDSQVTMMFWYRQQPGQSLTLIATANQGSEATYESGFVIDKFPISRPNLTFSTLTVSNMSPEDSSIYLCSVSIGGNQPQHFGDGTRLSIL.

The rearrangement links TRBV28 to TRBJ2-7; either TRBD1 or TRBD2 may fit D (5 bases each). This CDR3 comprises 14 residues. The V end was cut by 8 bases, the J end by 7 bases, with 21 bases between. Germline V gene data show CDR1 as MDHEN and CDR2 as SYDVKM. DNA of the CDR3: TGTGCCAGCGGGGGTCCAAGGGCCCCCTGGGAGCAGTACTTC. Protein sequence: CASGGPRAPWEQYF.

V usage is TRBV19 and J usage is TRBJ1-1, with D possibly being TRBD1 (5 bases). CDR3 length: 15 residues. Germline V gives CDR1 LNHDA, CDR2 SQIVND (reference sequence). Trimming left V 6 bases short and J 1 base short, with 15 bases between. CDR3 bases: TGTGCCAGTAGAACAGGATCTAATCCGAACACTGAAGCTTTCTTT. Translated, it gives CASRTGSNPNTEAFF.

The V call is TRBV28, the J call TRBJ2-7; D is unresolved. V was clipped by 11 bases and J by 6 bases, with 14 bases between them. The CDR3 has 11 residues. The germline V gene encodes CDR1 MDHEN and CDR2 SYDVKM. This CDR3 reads CAVATYGEQYF. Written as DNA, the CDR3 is TGTGCCGTTGCCACCTACGGCGAGCAGTACTTC.

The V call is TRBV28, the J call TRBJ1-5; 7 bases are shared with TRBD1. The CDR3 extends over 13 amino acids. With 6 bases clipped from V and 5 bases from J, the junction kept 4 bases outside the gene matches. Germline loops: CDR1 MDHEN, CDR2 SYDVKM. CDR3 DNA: TGTGCCAGCAGCGGGGACAGATATCAGCCCCAGCATTTT. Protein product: CASSGDRYQPQHF.

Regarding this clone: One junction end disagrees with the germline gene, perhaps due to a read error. The DNA for the CDR3 is TGTGCCAGCAGTTTCCGACTAGCGGGAGGGTCTATCAGCTCCTACAATGAGCGGTTCTTC. It specifies CASSFRLAGGSISSYNERFF. The chain couples TRBV27 to TRBJ2-1, with 14 bases identical to TRBD2. This CDR3 is built from 20 residues. Looked up from germline, CDR1 is MNHEY and CDR2 is SMNVEV (reference sequence).